The 20 T cell receptor beta chains below were found in one sample sequenced in a study of T cells in narcolepsy. Some clones are missing from TCRdb's copy, which holds only in-frame ones; the method was immunoSEQ multiplex PCR. Of fewer than 30,000 clones in the sample, about 79% were seen once. Specimen: CD45RA- memory CD4+ T cells from PBMCs. These receptors were collected from a human donor with narcolepsy.

V gene TRBV4-1 combines with J gene TRBJ1-5; D not resolved. V was pared by 0 bases and J by 3 bases, with 6 bases between. Germline loops: CDR1 MGHRA, CDR2 YSYEKL. The CDR3 totals 14 residues. Here the CDR3 reads CASSQDRFNQPQHF. CDR3 DNA: TGCGCCAGCAGCCAAGATAGATTCAATCAGCCCCAGCATTTT.

This rearrangement joins TRBV7-2 to TRBJ2-7; D gene unclear. Germline V gene sequence: CDR1 SGHTA, CDR2 FQGNSA. Trimming left V 5 bases short and J 5 bases short, with 10 bases between. CDR3 length: 12 amino acids. CDR3 sequence reads: CASSPYGHEQYF. In DNA, the CDR3 is TGTGCCAGCAGCCCCTACGGTCACGAGCAGTACTTC.

The chain employs TRBV30 and TRBJ2-7; perhaps TRBD1 as D (5 bases). CDR3 length: 12 residues. CDR1 and CDR2 from the germline V gene are GTSNPN and SVGIG (reference sequence). Trimming stripped 5 bases from V and 0 bases from J, with 8 bases between. The CDR3 DNA is TGTGCCTGGCGGACATTCTCCTACGAGCAGTACTTC. Translating it yields CAWRTFSYEQYF. Combining the CDR3 with reference TRBV30 and TRBJ2-7 gives the whole variable domain SQTIHQWPATLVQPVGSPLSLECTVEGTSNPNLYWYRQAAGRGLQLLFYSVGIGQISSEVPQNLSASRPQDRQFILSSKKLLLSDSGFYLCAWRTFSYEQYFGPGTRLTVT.

V usage is TRBV9 and J usage is TRBJ2-3; D not resolved. Trimming pared 0 bases from V and 6 bases from J, leaving 8 bases between. The CDR3 is made up of 13 amino acids. Germline CDR1 and CDR2: SGDLS and YYNGEE. The CDR3 sequence is CASSVALRDTQYF. DNA for the CDR3: TGTGCCAGCAGCGTAGCTTTAAGGGATACGCAGTATTTT. Variable domain in full (rest from reference TRBV9 and TRBJ2-3): DSGVTQTPKHLITATGQRVTLRCSPRSGDLSVYWYQQSLDQGLQFLIQYYNGEERAKGNILERFSAQQFPDLHSELNLSSLELGDSALYFCASSVALRDTQYFGPGTRLTVL.

This chain uses TRBV7-2 with TRBJ2-7; D perhaps matches TRBD1 (6 bases). V lost 1 base, J lost 2 bases, and 6 bases lay in between. Germline CDR1 SGHTA, CDR2 FQGNSA. The CDR3 sequence is 13 residues long. The CDR3 nucleotides are TGTGCCAGCAGCTTAGGGGGGCCCTACGAGCAGTACTTC. Translating it yields CASSLGGPYEQYF.

This clone was counted only a few times. The chain combines TRBV5-6 with TRBJ2-5; D perhaps matches TRBD2 (6 bases). V was cut by 5 bases and J by 0 bases, with 14 bases left in between. Looked up from germline, CDR1 is SGHDT and CDR2 is YYEEEE. CDR3 length: 15 residues. In DNA form, the CDR3 reads TGTGCCAGCAGGGGGGACGGCGGGAACCAAGAGACCCAGTACTTC. It is translated as CASRGDGGNQETQYF.

This clone has only a few counts. The V and J genes are TRBV18 and TRBJ2-6, with D hard to call. The CDR3 is 15 amino acids. The germline V gene encodes CDR1 KGHSH and CDR2 LQKENI. V gave up 3 bases and J gave up 0 bases, with 6 bases separating them. The CDR3 nucleotides read TGTGCCAGCTCACCCGGACCCTCTGGGGCCAACGTCCTGACTTTC. Amino acid sequence: CASSPGPSGANVLTF.

CDR3 amino acids: CAISPDGGSYGYTF. In DNA form, the CDR3 reads TGTGCCATCAGCCCCGACGGGGGGAGCTATGGCTACACCTTC. The rearrangement uses TRBV10-3 and TRBJ1-2, with D perhaps matching TRBD1 (5 bases). V was pared by 6 bases and J by 4 bases, with 15 bases between. The germline V gene has CDR1 ENHRY and CDR2 SYGVKD. CDR3 length: 14 amino acids.

The gene calls are TRBV27 and TRBJ1-2; 7 bases agree with TRBD1. CDR1 is MNHEY and CDR2 is SMNVEV in the germline V gene (reference sequence). This CDR3 is 13 amino acids long. The V gene end was trimmed by 4 bases and the J gene end by 7 bases; junction bases not matched to a gene: 6. The CDR3 nucleotides are TGTGCCAGCAGTTCAAGGGGGCGTCGTGGCTACACCTTC. Translated, it gives CASSSRGRRGYTF.

This chain links TRBV4-2 with TRBJ2-5; 8 bases are shared with TRBD2. Trimming cost V 4 bases and J 3 bases; bases outside gene matches: 4. The CDR3 contains 14 residues. Germline V gives CDR1 LGHNA, CDR2 YNFKEQ. The CDR3 coding sequence is TGTGCCAGCAGCCCTTCGGGACTAGAAGAGACCCAGTACTTC. Amino acids: CASSPSGLEETQYF.

V and J are TRBV27 and TRBJ1-6, with D tentatively TRBD1 (6 bases). The V gene lost 5 bases and the J gene lost 11 bases, with 16 bases spanning the gap. The length of the CDR3 is 14 residues. Germline values: CDR1 MNHEY, CDR2 SMNVEV (reference sequence). This chain's CDR3 is CASSLSPKGAPLHF. In nucleotides, the CDR3 is TGTGCCAGCAGTCTCTCCCCGAAGGGGGCACCCCTCCACTTT.

V and J are TRBV5-1 and TRBJ1-4; a weak D match, TRBD1 (5 bases). This CDR3 region has 15 residues. Deletions cut 0 bases from V and 2 bases from J, with 8 bases between. CDR1 is SGHRS and CDR2 is YFSETQ in the germline V gene. Here the CDR3 reads CASSLGGITNEKLFF. For the CDR3, the DNA is TGCGCCAGCAGCTTGGGGGGGATCACTAATGAAAAACTGTTTTTT.

The chain has TRBV5-4 and TRBJ2-2; D call uncertain. V dropped 2 bases and J dropped 3 bases, with 5 bases sitting between them. CDR3 size: 13 residues. In germline, CDR1 is SGHNT, CDR2 YYREEE (reference sequence). CDR3 nucleotide sequence: TGTGCCAGCAGCTTTTTCTACACCGGGGAGCTGTTTTTT. Its protein is CASSFFYTGELFF.

The chain recombines TRBV2 with TRBJ2-1, with D unresolved. Looked up from germline, CDR1 is SNHLY and CDR2 is FYNNEI. V was clipped by 5 bases and J by 9 bases, with 14 bases between them. The CDR3 has 13 amino acids. The CDR3 nucleotides read TGTGCCAGCAGTCGGATAGCAAGTGGTGAGCAGTTCTTC. Amino acids: CASSRIASGEQFF.

This clone was recorded once. This chain joins TRBV9 and TRBJ2-1, with 8 bases that match TRBD2. The ends lost 7 bases at V and 15 bases at J; junction bases unmatched: 24. CDR3 length equals 16 residues. The germline CDR1 and CDR2 sequences are SGDLS and YYNGEE. The CDR3 region has the DNA TGTGCCAGCTCTTCCGGACTAGCTATATCATACAATGAGAGGTTCTTC. This sequence encodes CASSSGLAISYNERFF.

The chain is built from TRBV29-1 and TRBJ1-1, with TRBD1 matching over 7 bases. CDR1 is SQVTM, CDR2 ANQGSEA, per germline. The CDR3 covers 13 residues. V gave up 5 bases and J gave up 2 bases; unmatched junction bases: 5. The CDR3 sequence is CSVPGQANTEAFF. The CDR3 DNA reads as TGCAGCGTTCCCGGACAGGCCAACACTGAAGCTTTCTTT.

The V call is TRBV2, the J call TRBJ1-5; D is unresolved. Trimming pared 6 bases from V and 6 bases from J, leaving 9 bases between. Germline CDR1 reads SNHLY; CDR2 reads FYNNEI. The CDR3 is 12 amino acids. CDR3 amino acids: CASREEGQPQHF. CDR3 DNA: TGTGCCAGCAGGGAGGAGGGTCAGCCCCAGCATTTT.

The V call is TRBV30, the J call TRBJ2-2; D perhaps matches TRBD1 (5 bases). The CDR3 covers 14 residues. Trimming shortened V by 2 bases and J by 5 bases, and 12 bases separated the two germline ends. Germline CDR1 GTSNPN, CDR2 SVGIG (reference sequence). CDR3 in amino acids: CAWSHRMGTGELFF. CDR3 nucleotides: TGTGCCTGGAGTCACAGGATGGGGACCGGGGAGCTGTTTTTT.

This clone has just one count. The J gene is TRBJ1-1, the V gene TRBV7-6; D not certain. The germline V gene encodes CDR1 SGHVS and CDR2 FNYEAQ. The CDR3 contains 13 residues. V was pared by 0 bases and J by 5 bases, with 7 bases between. The CDR3 DNA reads as TGTGCCAGCAGCTTAGCAGCCCGGACTGAAGCTTTCTTT. Its protein is CASSLAARTEAFF. Looking up the rest from reference TRBV7-6 and TRBJ1-1 gives the full variable domain: GAGVSQSPRYKVTKRGQDVALRCDPISGHVSLYWYRQALGQGPEFLTYFNYEAQQDKSGLPNDRFSAERPEGSISTLTIQRTEQRDSAMYRCASSLAARTEAFFGQGTRLTVV.

The V and J genes are TRBV2 and TRBJ2-5; the D is unclear. The length of the CDR3 is 12 residues. Germline V CDR1 and CDR2: SNHLY, FYNNEI. V was clipped by 7 bases and J by 2 bases, with 8 bases between them. The CDR3 DNA reads TGTGCCAGCATGCGCAGTCAAGAGACCCAGTACTTC. Its translation: CASMRSQETQYF.